The present TCR beta chain was sequenced within a study of cytomegalovirus exposure and HLA in healthy donors. The PCR had 60 Vbeta and 13 Jbeta primers. Here immunoSEQ multiplex PCR was the method, and the copy in TCRdb shows in-frame clones only, minus some. The sample carries around 160,000 clones, roughly 79% recorded once. Per germline, CDR1 MGHRA and CDR2 YSYEKL. The CDR3 sequence is 14 residues long. The germline V and J ends were trimmed by 0 bases and 15 bases, with 19 bases remaining between them. The receptor's source is a male donor in good health and CMV-seropositive. The sample was PBMCs. The chain has TRBV4-1 and TRBJ2-3, with a weak D call TRBD1 (6 bases). Here the CDR3 reads CASSQDRPRTDVYF. CDR3 nucleotide sequence: TGCGCCAGCAGCCAAGATCGGCCCCGGACAGACGTTTATTTT.